Listed below are T cell receptor beta chains from one sample, sequenced in a study of shared clonotypes between healthy human individuals. Method: immunoSEQ multiplex PCR; TCRdb's copy keeps in-frame clones and lacks some. The table has some 800,000 clones, 90% to 95% seen once. Sample: naive CD8+ T cells sorted from blood. The receptor set was obtained from a man younger than 40 in good health. The CDR3 runs from the conserved cysteine through the conserved F or W. The order of the fields is V gene, J gene, clone size, D gene, CDR3 protein, CDR3 DNA. D genes are given only for firm matches. Clone size is not always given. Where it is, it says once, few, many or a class for expanded clones.

v_call: TRBV6-6; j_call: TRBJ2-1; clone_size: -; d_call: -; cdr3_aa: CASSYSIEAYFNEQFF; cdr3_nt: TGTGCCAGCAGTTACTCGATAGAAGCTTACTTTAATGAGCAGTTCTTC
v_call: TRBV9; j_call: TRBJ1-1; clone_size: -; d_call: -; cdr3_aa: CASSGDQGLTNTEAFF; cdr3_nt: TGTGCCAGCAGCGGAGACCAGGGACTTACGAACACTGAAGCTTTCTTT
v_call: TRBV7-9; j_call: TRBJ2-7; clone_size: -; d_call: -; cdr3_aa: CASSLGSLMEQYF; cdr3_nt: TGTGCCAGCAGCTTAGGGTCCCTCATGGAGCAGTACTTC
v_call: TRBV11-2; j_call: TRBJ1-1; clone_size: -; d_call: -; cdr3_aa: CASSNEWLEDTEAFF; cdr3_nt: TGTGCCAGCAGCAATGAATGGCTTGAGGACACTGAAGCTTTCTTT
v_call: TRBV12-5; j_call: TRBJ2-2; clone_size: -; d_call: -; cdr3_aa: CASGFLPATNTGELFF; cdr3_nt: TGTGCTAGTGGTTTCCTCCCAGCGACGAACACCGGGGAGCTGTTTTTT
v_call: TRBV7-9; j_call: TRBJ2-7; clone_size: -; d_call: TRBD1; cdr3_aa: CASSIGQGYEQYF; cdr3_nt: TGTGCCAGCAGCATTGGACAGGGCTACGAGCAGTACTTC
v_call: TRBV29-1; j_call: TRBJ1-1; clone_size: -; d_call: -; cdr3_aa: CSVGLGTEAFF; cdr3_nt: TGCAGCGTGGGCTTGGGCACTGAAGCTTTCTTT
v_call: TRBV9; j_call: TRBJ2-3; clone_size: once; d_call: -; cdr3_aa: CASSPSGRGTDTQYF; cdr3_nt: TGTGCCAGCAGCCCGAGCGGCAGAGGCACAGATACGCAGTATTTT
v_call: TRBV29-1; j_call: TRBJ2-1; clone_size: -; d_call: TRBD2; cdr3_aa: CSVRPGLAGIGTGKSSYNEQFF; cdr3_nt: TGCAGCGTAAGACCGGGACTAGCGGGAATCGGAACCGGAAAAAGCTCCTACAATGAGCAGTTCTTC
v_call: TRBV27; j_call: TRBJ2-2; clone_size: once; d_call: -; cdr3_aa: CASSLERENTGELFF; cdr3_nt: TGTGCCAGCAGTTTGGAACGGGAGAACACCGGGGAGCTGTTTTTT
v_call: TRBV4-1; j_call: TRBJ2-1; clone_size: few; d_call: -; cdr3_aa: CASSQDLREQFF; cdr3_nt: TGCGCCAGCAGCCAAGATCTGCGGGAGCAGTTCTTC
v_call: TRBV30; j_call: TRBJ2-7; clone_size: -; d_call: TRBD1; cdr3_aa: CAWGTGRNPYEQYF; cdr3_nt: TGTGCCTGGGGGACAGGGCGGAATCCCTACGAGCAGTACTTC
v_call: TRBV5-1; j_call: TRBJ1-1; clone_size: few; d_call: -; cdr3_aa: CASSLRGLNTEAFF; cdr3_nt: TGCGCCAGCAGTCTTCGGGGGCTTAACACTGAAGCTTTCTTT
v_call: TRBV7-9; j_call: TRBJ2-7; clone_size: -; d_call: -; cdr3_aa: CASSFNRAYEQYF; cdr3_nt: TGTGCCAGCAGCTTTAACAGGGCATACGAGCAGTACTTC
v_call: TRBV7-6; j_call: TRBJ2-1; clone_size: -; d_call: -; cdr3_aa: CASSLAARPQFF; cdr3_nt: TGTGCCAGCAGCTTAGCGGCTCGCCCCCAGTTCTTC
v_call: TRBV27; j_call: TRBJ2-2; clone_size: -; d_call: TRBD1; cdr3_aa: CASSLTGVTGELFF; cdr3_nt: TGTGCCAGCAGCCTCACAGGGGTCACCGGGGAGCTGTTTTTT
v_call: TRBV5-5; j_call: TRBJ2-7; clone_size: -; d_call: -; cdr3_aa: CASSPYPGQSYEQYF; cdr3_nt: TGTGCCAGCAGCCCATATCCGGGGCAGTCCTACGAGCAGTACTTC
v_call: TRBV2; j_call: TRBJ2-7; clone_size: -; d_call: TRBD1; cdr3_aa: CASRMSGQRDEQYF; cdr3_nt: TGTGCCAGCAGAATGTCGGGACAGAGGGACGAGCAGTACTTC
v_call: TRBV5-8; j_call: TRBJ1-4; clone_size: -; d_call: -; cdr3_aa: CASSLWGARVVATNEKLFF; cdr3_nt: TGTGCCAGCAGCTTGTGGGGCGCCAGGGTAGTTGCAACTAATGAAAAACTGTTTTTT
v_call: TRBV5-1; j_call: TRBJ2-1; clone_size: -; d_call: TRBD1; cdr3_aa: CASSLQGAGYNEQFF; cdr3_nt: TGCGCCAGCAGCTTACAGGGGGCGGGCTACAATGAGCAGTTCTTC
v_call: TRBV5-4; j_call: TRBJ2-7; clone_size: once; d_call: -; cdr3_aa: CASSASPGESSYEQYF; cdr3_nt: TGTGCCAGCAGCGCGTCTCCGGGAGAAAGTAGCTACGAGCAGTACTTC
v_call: TRBV6-5; j_call: TRBJ2-4; clone_size: -; d_call: TRBD2; cdr3_aa: CASTSGAKNIQYF; cdr3_nt: TGTGCCAGCACTAGCGGAGCCAAAAACATTCAGTACTTC
v_call: TRBV7-9; j_call: TRBJ2-2; clone_size: -; d_call: -; cdr3_aa: CASSLGSGELFF; cdr3_nt: TGTGCCAGCAGCTTGGGGTCCGGGGAGCTGTTTTTT
v_call: TRBV7-2; j_call: TRBJ2-5; clone_size: once; d_call: TRBD1; cdr3_aa: CASSKRQGVQETQYF; cdr3_nt: TGTGCCAGCAGCAAACGACAGGGGGTCCAAGAGACCCAGTACTTC
v_call: TRBV6-4; j_call: TRBJ1-1; clone_size: -; d_call: -; cdr3_aa: CASSVRMNTEAFF; cdr3_nt: TGTGCCAGCTCTGTAAGGATGAACACTGAAGCTTTCTTT
v_call: TRBV7-6; j_call: TRBJ2-7; clone_size: -; d_call: TRBD1; cdr3_aa: CASSPGQGGSYEQYF; cdr3_nt: TGTGCCAGCAGCCCGGGACAGGGGGGGTCCTACGAGCAGTACTTC
v_call: TRBV10-3; j_call: TRBJ2-1; clone_size: -; d_call: TRBD2; cdr3_aa: CAISGTSGSMNEQFF; cdr3_nt: TGTGCCATCAGTGGCACTAGCGGGAGTATGAATGAGCAGTTCTTC
v_call: TRBV30; j_call: TRBJ2-3; clone_size: once; d_call: -; cdr3_aa: CAWSVGAQWTDTQYF; cdr3_nt: TGTGCCTGGAGTGTTGGGGCCCAGTGGACAGATACGCAGTATTTT
v_call: TRBV29-1; j_call: TRBJ2-2; clone_size: -; d_call: -; cdr3_aa: CSSKTGNTGELFF; cdr3_nt: TGCAGCAGCAAGACGGGAAACACCGGGGAGCTGTTTTTT
v_call: TRBV5-5; j_call: TRBJ2-3; clone_size: -; d_call: TRBD2; cdr3_aa: CASSLIIGTSGDSDTQYF; cdr3_nt: TGTGCCAGCAGCTTGATTATTGGGACTAGCGGGGATTCTGATACGCAGTATTTT
v_call: TRBV16; j_call: TRBJ1-5; clone_size: once; d_call: -; cdr3_aa: CASSQSTSSNQPQHF; cdr3_nt: TGTGCCAGCAGCCAATCAACCTCTAGCAATCAGCCCCAGCATTTT
v_call: TRBV13; j_call: TRBJ2-7; clone_size: -; d_call: -; cdr3_aa: CASSLLGAGEQYF; cdr3_nt: TGTGCCAGCAGCTTACTAGGGGCCGGCGAGCAGTACTTC
v_call: TRBV6-5; j_call: TRBJ2-2; clone_size: -; d_call: -; cdr3_aa: CASSPGNPAELFF; cdr3_nt: TGTGCCAGCTCCCCGGGAAACCCGGCGGAGCTGTTTTTT
v_call: TRBV29-1; j_call: TRBJ2-1; clone_size: -; d_call: -; cdr3_aa: CSVEASLGDSYNEQFF; cdr3_nt: TGCAGCGTTGAAGCGAGTTTAGGTGACTCCTACAATGAGCAGTTCTTC
v_call: TRBV4-3; j_call: TRBJ1-1; clone_size: -; d_call: -; cdr3_aa: CASSQDLMGNTEAFF; cdr3_nt: TGCGCCAGCAGCCAAGATCTGATGGGGAACACTGAAGCTTTCTTT
v_call: TRBV6-4; j_call: TRBJ2-7; clone_size: -; d_call: TRBD2; cdr3_aa: CASSVTSGSFYEQYF; cdr3_nt: TGTGCCAGCAGTGTAACCAGCGGGAGTTTCTACGAGCAGTACTTC
v_call: TRBV7-9; j_call: TRBJ2-7; clone_size: -; d_call: -; cdr3_aa: CASSLATDEQYF; cdr3_nt: TGTGCCAGCAGCTTAGCGACTGACGAGCAGTACTTC
v_call: TRBV28; j_call: TRBJ2-7; clone_size: few; d_call: TRBD1; cdr3_aa: CASSYLLTGTYEQYF; cdr3_nt: TGTGCCAGCAGTTACCTCCTGACAGGGACCTACGAGCAGTACTTC
v_call: TRBV11-2; j_call: TRBJ2-4; clone_size: -; d_call: -; cdr3_aa: CASSSMGGLVHIQYF; cdr3_nt: TGTGCCAGCAGCTCCATGGGCGGGCTGGTGCACATTCAGTACTTC
v_call: TRBV7-8; j_call: TRBJ2-7; clone_size: -; d_call: -; cdr3_aa: CASSLEEGVQYF; cdr3_nt: TGTGCCAGCAGCTTAGAGGAGGGGGTGCAGTACTTC
v_call: TRBV7-2; j_call: TRBJ1-5; clone_size: once; d_call: -; cdr3_aa: CASTQGVGYSNQPQHF; cdr3_nt: TGTGCCAGCACCCAAGGAGTAGGGTATAGCAATCAGCCCCAGCATTTT
v_call: TRBV7-2; j_call: TRBJ2-1; clone_size: -; d_call: -; cdr3_aa: CASSLAEGEGPTYNEQFF; cdr3_nt: TGTGCCAGCAGCTTAGCAGAGGGGGAGGGGCCTACCTACAATGAGCAGTTCTTC
v_call: TRBV27; j_call: TRBJ1-1; clone_size: -; d_call: -; cdr3_aa: CASSFIMLGSEAFF; cdr3_nt: TGTGCCAGCAGTTTTATCATGCTAGGATCTGAAGCTTTCTTT
v_call: TRBV5-1; j_call: TRBJ2-4; clone_size: once; d_call: TRBD2; cdr3_aa: CASSPRTSGIDIQYF; cdr3_nt: TGCGCCAGCAGCCCCAGGACTAGCGGGATTGACATTCAGTACTTC
v_call: TRBV13; j_call: TRBJ2-5; clone_size: -; d_call: -; cdr3_aa: CASSLIDNQGAQYF; cdr3_nt: TGTGCCAGCAGCTTGATAGACAACCAAGGGGCCCAGTACTTC
v_call: TRBV18; j_call: TRBJ1-4; clone_size: once; d_call: -; cdr3_aa: CASSPFEFPGSGHEKLFF; cdr3_nt: TGTGCCAGCTCACCGTTTGAGTTCCCAGGGAGCGGGCATGAAAAACTGTTTTTT
v_call: TRBV7-8; j_call: TRBJ2-5; clone_size: -; d_call: -; cdr3_aa: CASSLGSPRAQYF; cdr3_nt: TGTGCCAGCAGCTTAGGGTCCCCGCGAGCCCAGTACTTC
v_call: TRBV12-2; j_call: TRBJ1-3; clone_size: -; d_call: -; cdr3_aa: CASRLAVGSGNTIYF; cdr3_nt: -
v_call: TRBV27; j_call: TRBJ2-7; clone_size: -; d_call: -; cdr3_aa: CASSLSGQSGSTYEQYF; cdr3_nt: TGTGCCAGCAGTTTATCTGGCCAGAGCGGTTCAACCTACGAGCAGTACTTC
v_call: TRBV6-6; j_call: TRBJ2-7; clone_size: -; d_call: TRBD2; cdr3_aa: CASTIEPSGSQSEQYF; cdr3_nt: TGTGCCAGCACCATTGAGCCTAGCGGGTCACAATCTGAGCAGTACTTC
v_call: TRBV7-6; j_call: TRBJ2-1; clone_size: -; d_call: -; cdr3_aa: CASSFFGSEQFF; cdr3_nt: TGTGCCAGCAGCTTTTTTGGGAGTGAGCAGTTCTTC
v_call: TRBV30; j_call: TRBJ2-1; clone_size: -; d_call: TRBD1; cdr3_aa: CAWSVGTGDNEQFF; cdr3_nt: TGTGCCTGGAGTGTAGGTACAGGGGACAATGAGCAGTTCTTC
v_call: TRBV15; j_call: TRBJ2-2; clone_size: -; d_call: -; cdr3_aa: CATRNLPGELFF; cdr3_nt: TGTGCCACCAGGAATCTCCCCGGGGAGCTGTTTTTT
v_call: TRBV2; j_call: TRBJ2-1; clone_size: -; d_call: TRBD2; cdr3_aa: CASNLLAGDNEQFF; cdr3_nt: TGTGCCAGCAACCTACTAGCGGGAGACAATGAGCAGTTCTTC
v_call: TRBV11-2; j_call: TRBJ2-5; clone_size: -; d_call: TRBD2; cdr3_aa: CASREGTSGSQETQYF; cdr3_nt: TGTGCCAGCAGAGAAGGGACTAGCGGGAGCCAAGAGACCCAGTACTTC
v_call: TRBV10-2; j_call: TRBJ1-5; clone_size: few; d_call: -; cdr3_aa: CASSLDIQPQHF; cdr3_nt: TGCGCCAGCTCGTTAGATATTCAGCCCCAGCATTTT
v_call: TRBV5-1; j_call: TRBJ1-5; clone_size: -; d_call: TRBD1; cdr3_aa: CASSLGDRESNQPQHF; cdr3_nt: TGCGCCAGCAGCTTGGGGGACAGGGAGAGCAATCAGCCCCAGCATTTT
v_call: TRBV4-3; j_call: TRBJ2-7; clone_size: -; d_call: -; cdr3_aa: CASSLRGAVTYEQYF; cdr3_nt: TGCGCCAGCAGCCTTCGAGGAGCGGTTACCTACGAGCAGTACTTC
v_call: TRBV27; j_call: TRBJ2-2; clone_size: -; d_call: TRBD1; cdr3_aa: CASSFRDRLITGELFF; cdr3_nt: TGTGCCAGCAGTTTCCGGGACAGATTAATCACCGGGGAGCTGTTTTTT